This T cell receptor beta chain emerged from a study of OX40 agonist ivuxolimab in advanced cancers. Looking at the study overall: Mean age about 60 years, range 23 to 79; roughly 80% male. Checkpoint inhibitors had been given previously to 40% of patients.

Germline lookup yields CDR1 SQVTM and CDR2 ANQGSEA. The length of the CDR3 is 15 residues. Trimming removed 0 bases at V and 4 bases at J, with 15 bases between. Note on this clone: Its cognate antigen is unknown.

Sequenced by immunoSEQ multiplex PCR; TCRdb stores in-frame clones only, minus some. The sample includes roughly 20,000 clones, around four fifths of them seen just once. Findings of the study overall: Researchers did not determine the expanded peripheral T cells' antigen specificity. With doses of 0.1 to 3.0 mg/kg, CD4+ and CD8+ blood T cells had undergone clonal expansion by week 6.

Source: CD4+ or CD8+ T cells sorted from blood, taken in a trial of the OX40 agonist ivuxolimab. The rearrangement uses TRBV29-1 and TRBJ1-2, with D tentatively TRBD1 (5 bases). The clonotype originates from an adult with an advanced solid tumor such as melanoma, head and neck, liver or kidney cancer. The CDR3 region is CSVEDRGSLIYGYTF. CDR3 sequence (DNA): TGCAGCGTTGAAGATCGGGGCAGCCTGATCTATGGCTACACCTTC. Combining the CDR3 with reference TRBV29-1 and TRBJ1-2 gives the whole variable domain SAVISQKPSRDICQRGTSLTIQCQVDSQVTMMFWYRQQPGQSLTLIATANQGSEATYESGFVIDKFPISRPNLTFSTLTVSNMSPEDSSIYLCSVEDRGSLIYGYTFGSGTRLTVV.